The 20 T cell receptor beta chains in this list originate from one sample, sequenced in a study of vaccination and CD4 T cells after COVID-19. Antigen specificity for these receptors is unknown. Treatment noted: approximately nine-day PBMC culture with coronavirus spike peptide pools or control peptides (ViraFEST assay). Cultured CD4+ T-cell DNA underwent Oncomine TCR Beta short-read sequencing. TCRdb re-derived calls from the PCR reads in MiXCR, one entry per CDR3 protein. The top ten clones hold roughly 8.6% of a sample with just over 20,000 distinct CDR3 sequences, roughly 70% of them seen once. Sequenced input: CD4+ T cells from blood, cultured in vitro. These receptors all come from a human donor who had recovered from COVID-19.

The chain recombines TRBV25-1 with TRBJ2-2, with a tentative D call TRBD1 (6 bases). CDR3 size: 13 residues. V was cut by 6 bases and J by 1 base, with 6 bases left in between. Germline lookup yields CDR1 MGHDK and CDR2 SYGVNS. The chain's CDR3 is CASRQGNTGELFF. Here the CDR3 DNA reads TGTGCCAGCAGACAGGGGAACACCGGGGAGCTGTTTTTT. Complete variable domain (other parts from reference TRBV25-1 and TRBJ2-2): EADIYQTPRYLVIGTGKKITLECSQTMGHDKMYWYQQDPGMELHLIHYSYGVNSTEKGDLSSESTVSRIRTEHFPLTLESARPSHTSQYLCASRQGNTGELFFGEGSRLTVL.

The chain combines TRBV6-5 with TRBJ2-1; 12 nucleotides agree with TRBD2. The CDR3 loop spans 17 amino acids. Losses at the gene ends were 0 bases for V and 10 bases for J; bases not matched to a gene: 10. The germline V gene has CDR1 MNHEY and CDR2 SVGAGI. The chain's CDR3 is CASSYSMLLAGGGEQFF. Here the CDR3 DNA reads TGTGCCAGCAGTTACTCGATGCTGCTAGCGGGAGGGGGGGAGCAGTTCTTC.

The rearrangement uses TRBV20-1 and TRBJ2-5, with D unresolved. There are 10 residues in the CDR3. CDR1 is DFQATT, CDR2 SNEGSKA, per germline (reference sequence). Trimming took off 3 bases at V and 5 bases at J, with 4 bases between the two ends. The CDR3 reads CSASQETQYF. CDR3 sequence (DNA): TGCAGTGCTAGCCAGGAGACCCAGTACTTC.

The CDR3 nucleotides read TGTGCCAGCAGTTCCCTGGGGGCGGGACCCCAAGAGACCCAGTACTTC. It codes for CASSSLGAGPQETQYF. This chain connects TRBV6-5 to TRBJ2-5; D possibly uses TRBD1 or TRBD2 (6 bases each). Trimming pared 4 bases from V and 1 base from J, leaving 16 bases between. Germline assignment: CDR1 MNHEY and CDR2 SVGAGI. The CDR3 totals 16 residues.

J is TRBJ1-3 and V is TRBV10-3, with a possible D match to TRBD1 (5 bases). V gave up 4 bases and J gave up 7 bases, with 17 bases separating them. The CDR3 runs 15 residues. Germline-derived CDR1 and CDR2 are ENHRY and SYGVKD. The CDR3 nucleotides are TGTGCCATCAGTGGGAGGACATCGCTGGGGAACACCATATATTTT. Protein product: CAISGRTSLGNTIYF.

By sample fraction, this clonotype is hyperexpanded (1% or more). V is TRBV19 and J is TRBJ1-5; 8 bases map to TRBD1. The CDR3 loop spans 14 amino acids. The germline V gene has CDR1 LNHDA and CDR2 SQIVND (reference sequence). Trimming took 4 bases from V and 8 from J; bases not matched to a gene: 7. This CDR3 is CASSTSGGSKPQHF. The CDR3 DNA reads as TGTGCCAGTAGTACCTCAGGGGGCAGCAAGCCCCAGCATTTT.

There are a few counts of this clonotype. The V gene is TRBV7-2, the J gene TRBJ1-6; no clear D. The CDR3 loop spans 14 amino acids. Germline assignment: CDR1 SGHTA and CDR2 FQGNSA. The germline V and J ends were trimmed by 5 bases and 4 bases, with 9 bases remaining between them. Written as DNA, the CDR3 is TGTGCCAGCAGCCGGGGTTCTTATAATTCACCCCTCCACTTT. Translated, it gives CASSRGSYNSPLHF.

The V and J genes are TRBV10-1 and TRBJ1-4; D may be TRBD1 (5 bases). The germline CDR1 and CDR2 sequences are WNHNN and SYGVQD (reference sequence). V lost 7 bases and J 3 bases, leaving 15 bases between the germline ends. The CDR3 runs 15 residues. The CDR3 is CASKPPGRANEKLFF. CDR3 sequence (DNA): TGCGCCAGCAAACCCCCAGGGCGGGCTAATGAAAAACTGTTTTTT.

The chain employs TRBV27 and TRBJ2-7, with 11 bases aligning to TRBD2. The CDR3 extends over 16 amino acids. J gave up 3 bases and V 3 bases, and 7 bases lay outside the gene matches. Germline CDR1 MNHEY, CDR2 SMNVEV (reference sequence). The CDR3 DNA follows: TGTGCCAGCAGTTTTGCGGGACTAGCGGAAATCTACGAGCAGTACTTC. Translated, it gives CASSFAGLAEIYEQYF.

The V call is TRBV5-6, the J call TRBJ2-7; 9 bases match TRBD2. The J segment lost 4 bases and the V segment lost 2 bases, leaving 10 bases of the junction unmatched. The CDR3 has 16 residues. From germline, CDR1 is SGHDT and CDR2 YYEEEE. CDR3 sequence (DNA): TGTGCCAGCAGCTTCGGGGCTAGCGGGATTTTATACGAGCAGTACTTC. It yields the protein CASSFGASGILYEQYF.

The gene calls are TRBV20-1 and TRBJ2-1, with 9 bases identical to TRBD2. Germline V CDR1 and CDR2: DFQATT, SNEGSKA (reference sequence). This CDR3 spans 14 amino acids. With V trimmed by 0 bases and J by 9 bases, 6 bases remained unmatched. DNA of the CDR3: TGCAGTGCTAGAGATCTGTTGCGGGAGGGTGAGCAGTTCTTC. As protein: CSARDLLREGEQFF.

This clonotype turned up a few times. The genes are TRBV20-1 and TRBJ1-1; 7 positions agree with TRBD1. J was trimmed by 4 bases and V by 4 bases; bases with no gene match: 6. This CDR3 contains 13 residues. In germline, CDR1 is DFQATT, CDR2 SNEGSKA (reference sequence). CDR3 amino acids: CSATGQRFTEAFF. As DNA, the CDR3 is TGCAGTGCTACGGGACAGCGTTTCACTGAAGCTTTCTTT.

The chain employs TRBV20-1 and TRBJ1-2; 9 bases map to TRBD1. The junction had 7 bases not matched to a gene; V was cut back by 5 bases and J by 0 bases. The germline V gene has CDR1 DFQATT and CDR2 SNEGSKA (reference sequence). The CDR3 runs to 15 residues. The CDR3 DNA sequence: TGCAGTGCTCCAACTAGGGACAGGGCTAACTATGGCTACACCTTC. This translates into CSAPTRDRANYGYTF.

CDR3 loop: CASSSPGGTGELFF. The CDR3 bases are TGTGCCAGTAGTAGCCCGGGTGGCACCGGGGAGCTGTTTTTT. The chain employs TRBV19 and TRBJ2-2; D gene unclear. The V gene lost 4 bases and the J gene lost 4 bases, with 10 bases spanning the gap. From germline, CDR1 is LNHDA and CDR2 SQIVND (reference sequence). This CDR3 is 14 amino acids long.

This clonotype has just a few counts. V usage is TRBV20-1 and J usage is TRBJ1-5; D is undetermined. This CDR3 contains 14 residues. The germline V gene encodes CDR1 DFQATT and CDR2 SNEGSKA (reference sequence). Deletions cut 3 bases from V and 2 bases from J, with 11 bases between. CDR3 protein: CSASSGYGNQPQHF. The CDR3 DNA sequence: TGCAGTGCTAGTTCGGGTTATGGCAATCAGCCCCAGCATTTT.

The rearrangement uses TRBV2 and TRBJ1-6; the D is unclear. This CDR3 is built from 15 residues. The V end was cut by 5 bases, the J end by 7 bases, with 15 bases between. Germline values: CDR1 SNHLY, CDR2 FYNNEI. CDR3 residues: CASSLGRAQNSPLHF. The CDR3 DNA reads as TGTGCCAGCAGTTTGGGAAGGGCTCAAAATTCACCCCTCCACTTT.

The J gene is TRBJ1-3, the V gene TRBV6-1, with a tentative D call TRBD1 (5 bases). V lost 6 bases, J lost 2 bases, and 14 bases lay in between. This CDR3 region has 15 residues. Germline-derived CDR1 and CDR2 are MNHNS and SASEGT. The CDR3 nucleotides read TGTGCCAGCAGGTTGAGAGGGGCTGCTGGAAACACCATATATTTT. Encoded protein: CASRLRGAAGNTIYF.

The rearrangement joins TRBV24-1 to TRBJ1-5, with unresolved D. The CDR3 is made up of 12 amino acids. Trimming pared 0 bases from V and 6 bases from J, leaving 2 bases between. Germline V lookup: CDR1 KGHDR, CDR2 SFDVKD. The CDR3 DNA sequence: TGTGCCACCAGTGATTTGGGTCAGCCCCAGCATTTT. As protein: CATSDLGQPQHF.

This clonotype was found a few times. The chain combines TRBV20-1 with TRBJ2-6; D perhaps matches TRBD2 (7 bases). The CDR3 has 17 amino acids. The V gene's germline CDR1 is DFQATT and CDR2 SNEGSKA (reference sequence). V was cut by 2 bases and J by 0 bases, with 14 bases left in between. CDR3 region: CSARIGGGPSGANVLTF. DNA for the CDR3: TGCAGTGCTAGAATCGGCGGGGGCCCCTCTGGGGCCAACGTCCTGACTTTC.

Only a few counts were recorded for this clonotype. V usage is TRBV19 and J usage is TRBJ1-6; 7 positions agree with TRBD1. This CDR3 is 15 amino acids long. Germline assignment: CDR1 LNHDA and CDR2 SQIVND (reference sequence). V trimming: 6 bases; J trimming: 9 bases; junction bases outside the gene matches: 11. The CDR3 nucleotides are TGTGCCAGTAGCAAACTTACCGGGACAGCTTCACCCCTCCACTTT. Translating it yields CASSKLTGTASPLHF.